These 3 T cell receptor beta chains originate from one sample sequenced in a study of blood T cell repertoires in COVID-19. Clones were read by immunoSEQ multiplex PCR, and TCRdb kept only the in-frame ones, dropping some. This table has about 79,000 clones, roughly 90% appearing once. The specimen sequenced was peripheral blood. These receptors originate from a middle-aged man with active COVID-19.

The chain is built from TRBV6-1 and TRBJ1-1; D is unclear. Germline CDR1 MNHNS, CDR2 SASEGT. V was clipped by 0 bases and J by 5 bases, with 7 bases between them. This CDR3 comprises 13 residues. CDR3 nucleotide sequence: TGTGCCAGCAGTGAAGCGTTCGGGACTGAAGCTTTCTTT. Its protein product is CASSEAFGTEAFF.

J is TRBJ1-4 and V is TRBV3-1 (or the pseudogene TRBV3-2); 7 nucleotides match TRBD1. This CDR3 is 13 amino acids long. V trimming: 1 base; J trimming: 7 bases; junction bases outside the gene matches: 0. Per germline, CDR1 LGHDT and CDR2 YNNKEL (reference sequence). In nucleotides, the CDR3 is TGTGCCAGCAGCCAAGGGACAGGTGAAAAACTGTTTTTT. Its translation is CASSQGTGEKLFF.

The V call is TRBV11-2, the J call TRBJ2-7; D not certain. Germline lookup yields CDR1 SGHAT and CDR2 FQNNGV. The CDR3 contains 13 residues. V lost 2 bases to trimming and J lost 2 bases, with 7 bases between them. The CDR3 DNA reads TGTGCCAGCAGCTTATCCTACCCCTACGAGCAGTACTTC. It yields the protein CASSLSYPYEQYF.